The clone carrying this T cell receptor beta chain was recorded a few times. Per germline, CDR1 MNHEY and CDR2 SVGEGT. The CDR3 is 16 amino acids. V dropped 4 bases and J dropped 2 bases, with 16 bases sitting between them. Generated by immunoSEQ multiplex PCR, the TCRdb table keeps only in-frame clones and is missing some. Here the sample spans under 250,000 clones, about 87% being singletons. The data were taken from a study of blood T cell repertoires in COVID-19. The sample taken for sequencing was PBMCs or T cells enriched from blood (not recorded which). The source of this sequence is a woman aged 25-40 years with acute COVID-19. The V gene is TRBV6-2 or TRBV6-3, the J gene TRBJ2-3; TRBD1 might be the D (6 bases). The CDR3 region has the DNA TGTGCCAGCAGTTCAGAACCCAGGACAGCCACAGATACGCAGTATTTT. It is translated as CASSSEPRTATDTQYF.